The present TCR beta chain was sequenced within a study of blood T cell repertoires in COVID-19. Whole-study context: Spain, Italy and the United States supplied samples that represented acute and convalescent COVID-19. T cells, B-cell-depleted T cells, or PBMCs provided the cDNA or gDNA that served as material.

Original analysis: Nucleated cell number was recorded as an estimate derived from reference gene primer amplification. Assay used: immunoSEQ multiplex PCR; TCRdb lists only in-frame clones, some missing. V and J calls and clone size follow that table, whereas D and trimming were derived from the DNA. The repertoire includes under 450,000 clones, approximately 89% of them detected once, and 10% to 15% sits in the top ten. Germline-derived CDR1 and CDR2 are MDHEN and SYDVKM. The CDR3 runs to 15 residues. V was pared by 1 base and J by 6 bases, with 16 bases between. Sequenced sample: peripheral blood. The chain joins TRBV28 to TRBJ2-7; D might be TRBD2 (6 bases). The source of this sequence is a woman aged 45-65 years with COVID-19, enrolled during active disease. CDR3 nucleotide sequence: TGTGCCAGCAGTTTATCGGGAGCCGGGAGAAGCGAGCAGTACTTC. Translation: CASSLSGAGRSEQYF.